What follows describes a single T cell receptor (beta chain). This entry is derived from a study of blood T cell repertoires in COVID-19. Study details: Samples representing acute and convalescent COVID-19 were sourced from the United States, Italy and Spain. In each case, the material was cDNA or gDNA derived from T cells, B-cell-depleted T cells, or PBMCs.

Recruitment covered some 25 US areas and drew participants whose ages spanned roughly 18 to 100 years. Using immunoSEQ multiplex PCR, the repertoire was profiled, and TCRdb retains in-frame clones only, with some absent. The sample shows hundreds of thousands of clones, more than 75% of them seen only once. CDR3 length: 15 amino acids. Trimming took 1 base from V and 6 from J, leaving 10 bases between them. Germline assignment: CDR1 SNHLY and CDR2 FYNNEI. This rearrangement joins TRBV2 to TRBJ1-6; D may be TRBD1 (5 bases). Material: PBMCs or T cells enriched from blood (not recorded which). This clonotype originated in a man aged 25-45 years with acute COVID-19. The DNA of the CDR3 is TGTGCCAGCAGTGAAGGGGGGGTGACTAATTCACCCCTCCACTTT. It translates to CASSEGGVTNSPLHF.